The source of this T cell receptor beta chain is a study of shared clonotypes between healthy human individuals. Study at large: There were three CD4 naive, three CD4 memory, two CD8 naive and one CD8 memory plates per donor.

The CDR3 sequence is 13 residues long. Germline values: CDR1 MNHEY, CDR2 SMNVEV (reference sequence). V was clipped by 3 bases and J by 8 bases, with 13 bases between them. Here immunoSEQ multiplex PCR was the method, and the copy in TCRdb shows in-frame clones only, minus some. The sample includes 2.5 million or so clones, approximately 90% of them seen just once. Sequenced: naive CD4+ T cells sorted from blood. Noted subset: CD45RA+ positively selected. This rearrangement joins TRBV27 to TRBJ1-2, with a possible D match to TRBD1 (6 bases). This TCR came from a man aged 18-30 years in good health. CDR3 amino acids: CASSFGGRGGYTF. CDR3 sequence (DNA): TGTGCCAGCAGTTTCGGAGGCAGGGGAGGCTACACCTTC.